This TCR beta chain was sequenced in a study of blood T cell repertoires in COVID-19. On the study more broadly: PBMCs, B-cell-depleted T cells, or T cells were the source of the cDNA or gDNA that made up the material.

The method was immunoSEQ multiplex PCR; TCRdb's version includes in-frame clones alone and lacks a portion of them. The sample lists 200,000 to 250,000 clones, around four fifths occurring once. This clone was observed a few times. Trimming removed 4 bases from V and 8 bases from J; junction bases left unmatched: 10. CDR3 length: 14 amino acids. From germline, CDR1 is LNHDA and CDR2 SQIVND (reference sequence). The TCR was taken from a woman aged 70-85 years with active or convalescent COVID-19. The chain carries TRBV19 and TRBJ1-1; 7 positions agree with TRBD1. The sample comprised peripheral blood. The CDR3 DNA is TGTGCCAGTAGTACCGCAGCCTTGACAGGGGAAGCTTTCTTT. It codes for CASSTAALTGEAFF.